This passage covers 21 T cell receptor beta chains from one sample sequenced in a study of CXCR3-negative and CXCR3-positive naive CD8 T cells. The antigens of these receptors remain unknown. Study results and caveats: Naive cells that were CXCR3-positive had more hydrophobic TRB CDR3s (compared with CXCR3-negative naive cells).

With UMI labels, 5' RACE was used to prepare the TRB cDNA libraries. With the 5' RACE reads reprocessed, TCRdb shows one record per CDR3 protein and no DNA. The sample includes approximately 140,000 distinct CDR3 sequences. The sequencing input was naive CXCR3+ CD8+ T cells from blood. Documented subset: CD45RO-CCR7+CD27+CD95- naive CD8+ T cells expressing CXCR3 (TNR3+). These receptors all come from a human donor in good health. Some clones in this sample may be carry-over from other donors' samples.

The V gene is TRBV6-2 or TRBV6-3, the J gene TRBJ2-1; TCRdb calls TRBD1, which cannot be checked without DNA. Looked up from germline, CDR1 is MNHEY and CDR2 is SVGEGT. This CDR3 region has 15 residues. CDR3 sequence: CASSYGQGNYNEQFF.

This chain links TRBV7-9 with TRBJ2-3; TCRdb's D call, TRBD2, is unchecked because there is no DNA. The CDR3 spans 15 residues. Germline assignment: CDR1 SEHNR and CDR2 FQNEAQ (reference sequence). The CDR3 reads CASSRAGGGTDTQYF.

This chain links TRBV12-3 or TRBV12-4 with TRBJ1-5. The CDR3 is made up of 14 amino acids. CDR3 loop: CASSFGRNNQPQHF.

The rearrangement uses TRBV12-3 or TRBV12-4 and TRBJ2-7; TCRdb's assignment of TRBD1 cannot be checked, as there is no DNA. This CDR3 is built from 14 residues. CDR3 protein: CASSVPNQGGEQYF.

This rearrangement joins TRBV4-1 to TRBJ1-6; TCRdb outputs TRBD1, but without DNA this stays unchecked. This CDR3 contains 18 residues. Germline CDR1 MGHRA, CDR2 YSYEKL. CDR3 region: CASSQALRESSYNSPLHF.

This CDR3 reads CASSFLLAGEVHEQFF. The chain is built from TRBV12-3 or TRBV12-4 and TRBJ2-1; TCRdb returns TRBD2, unconfirmable since there is no DNA. The CDR3 is 16 residues long.

This chain joins TRBV28 and TRBJ2-1; TCRdb reports TRBD1, a call that lacks DNA to check it against. CDR1 MDHEN and CDR2 SYDVKM come from the germline V gene. This CDR3 contains 16 residues. CDR3 sequence: CASSPLGGQGSNEQFF.

The J gene is TRBJ2-2, the V gene TRBV6-2 or TRBV6-3. The germline gives CDR1 MNHEY, CDR2 SVGEGT. CDR3 length equals 16 residues. This CDR3 is CASSRSLNRNTGELFF.

The chain combines TRBV25-1 with TRBJ2-7; the TCRdb call, TRBD1, lacks DNA for checking. CDR1 is MGHDK and CDR2 is SYGVNS in the germline V gene. CDR3 length: 14 amino acids. The CDR3 loop is CASSHINTGSEQYF.

The rearrangement joins TRBV12-3 or TRBV12-4 to TRBJ1-2; no DNA is available, so the TRBD1 call from TCRdb remains unchecked. There are 13 residues in the CDR3. CDR3 protein: CASSWDRGSGYTF.

The rearrangement links TRBV28 to TRBJ2-3; with no DNA, the TCRdb D assignment of TRBD1 cannot be verified. CDR1 and CDR2 (germline): MDHEN, SYDVKM. This CDR3 comprises 15 residues. CDR3 protein: CASSLGTASTDTQYF.

The chain recombines TRBV2 with TRBJ2-2; TCRdb lists TRBD2, though no DNA is available to test this call. The CDR3 consists of 16 residues. The germline gives CDR1 SNHLY, CDR2 FYNNEI. CDR3 amino acids: CASSALAGAHTGELFF.

The rearrangement links TRBV5-1 to TRBJ2-3; TCRdb's D call, TRBD1, is unchecked because there is no DNA. CDR3 length: 15 residues. Per germline, CDR1 SGHRS and CDR2 YFSETQ. The CDR3 here is CASSPGTGSSDTQYF. The whole variable domain, filled in from reference TRBV5-1 and TRBJ2-3, reads KAGVTQTPRYLIKTRGQQVTLSCSPISGHRSVSWYQQTPGQGLQFLFEYFSETQRNKGNFPGRFSGRQFSNSRSEMNVSTLELGDSALYLCASSPGTGSSDTQYFGPGTRLTVL.

The chain links TRBV30 to TRBJ1-1; checking the TCRdb D call of TRBD1 is not possible without DNA. The CDR3 contains 14 residues. CDR1 and CDR2 from the germline V gene are GTSNPN and SVGIG (reference sequence). The CDR3 sequence is CAWSAGQGASEAFF.

The rearrangement joins TRBV29-1 to TRBJ2-1. CDR3 length equals 13 residues. The germline CDR1 and CDR2 sequences are SQVTM and ANQGSEA. The CDR3: CSVDGGSYNEQFF.

The V call is TRBV7-9, the J call TRBJ2-7. Germline V CDR1 and CDR2: SEHNR, FQNEAQ (reference sequence). CDR3 size: 14 residues. The CDR3 reads CASSHPDTTYEQYF.

This chain uses TRBV5-1 with TRBJ2-3; with no DNA, the TCRdb D assignment of TRBD2 cannot be verified. The CDR3 is 18 residues long. CDR1 and CDR2 from the germline V gene are SGHRS and YFSETQ. CDR3 amino acids: CASSLVGTSGTSTDTQYF.

V usage is TRBV7-3 and J usage is TRBJ2-1. Germline-derived CDR1 and CDR2 are SGHTA and FQGTGA. The CDR3 extends over 15 amino acids. The CDR3 here is CASSYDGTGYNEQFF.

The CDR3 sequence: CSVERGRESGELFF. This chain joins TRBV29-1 and TRBJ2-2; TCRdb selects TRBD1, and the lack of DNA leaves this call unchecked. Germline values: CDR1 SQVTM, CDR2 ANQGSEA. This CDR3 is 14 amino acids long.

The genes are TRBV4-1 and TRBJ2-1; the TRBD2 assignment by TCRdb is unverifiable without DNA. The germline CDR1 and CDR2 sequences are MGHRA and YSYEKL. There are 16 residues in the CDR3. CDR3 in amino acids: CASSQDMGLPSDEQFF.

V gene TRBV2 combines with J gene TRBJ2-7; there is no DNA to check the TCRdb D call of TRBD2. The CDR3 runs to 16 residues. CDR1 SNHLY and CDR2 FYNNEI come from the germline V gene. CDR3 amino acids: CASSEGVSGVEYEQYF.